These 30 T cell receptor beta chains were sequenced from one sample in a study of cytomegalovirus exposure and HLA in healthy donors. Primers: 60 Vbeta forward and 13 Jbeta reverse. Generated by immunoSEQ multiplex PCR, the TCRdb table keeps only in-frame clones and is missing some. This sample has fewer than 250,000 clones, with around four fifths found just once. Sequencing was done on a sample of PBMCs. The source of these receptors is a woman between 45 and 65 years old in good health and CMV-seropositive.

This rearrangement joins TRBV7-9 to TRBJ2-3; weak D call: TRBD1 (6 bases). The CDR3 length is 15 residues. From germline, CDR1 is SEHNR and CDR2 FQNEAQ (reference sequence). The V and J ends lost 5 bases and 0 bases respectively, with 12 bases between them. The CDR3 is CASSKRQESTDTQYF. Here the CDR3 DNA reads TGTGCCAGCAGCAAACGACAGGAAAGCACAGATACGCAGTATTTT.

This chain uses TRBV29-1 with TRBJ1-4, with 12 bases that match TRBD1. Losses at the gene ends were 4 bases for V and 1 base for J; bases not matched to a gene: 7. Germline lookup yields CDR1 SQVTM and CDR2 ANQGSEA. This CDR3 spans 17 amino acids. The CDR3, as DNA: TGCAGCGTTGGAAGCGGGACAGGGGGCGGAACTAATGAAAAACTGTTTTTT. Amino acid sequence: CSVGSGTGGGTNEKLFF.

V gene TRBV14 combines with J gene TRBJ2-6; 7 nucleotides align to TRBD1. CDR1 is SGHDN, CDR2 FVKESK, per germline. V was clipped by 2 bases and J by 0 bases; unmatched bases: 4. CDR3 length: 17 residues. CDR3 in amino acids: CASSQRWDSSGANVLTF. The CDR3 bases are TGTGCCAGCAGCCAAAGATGGGACAGCTCTGGGGCCAACGTCCTGACTTTC. Looking up the rest from reference TRBV14 and TRBJ2-6 gives the full variable domain: EAGVTQFPSHSVIEKGQTVTLRCDPISGHDNLYWYRRVMGKEIKFLLHFVKESKQDESGMPNNRFLAERTGGTYSTLKVQPAELEDSGVYFCASSQRWDSSGANVLTFGAGSRLTVL.

This chain joins TRBV9 and TRBJ2-3; 7 bases fit TRBD2. The J segment lost 3 bases and the V segment lost 1 base, leaving 8 bases of the junction unmatched. The CDR3 loop spans 16 amino acids. Germline CDR1 is SGDLS and CDR2 is YYNGEE. This CDR3 reads CASSVFAGESTDTQYF. As DNA, the CDR3 is TGTGCCAGCAGCGTATTCGCGGGGGAAAGTACAGATACGCAGTATTTT.

The chain employs TRBV15 and TRBJ2-6; TRBD2 is a possible D gene (5 bases). Trimming took off 6 bases at V and 0 bases at J, with 18 bases between the two ends. CDR3 length: 18 residues. Germline CDR1 LNHNV, CDR2 YYDKDF (reference sequence). The CDR3 sequence is CATSSEGLTFSGANVLTF. CDR3 coding DNA: TGTGCCACCAGTTCTGAGGGATTAACTTTCTCTGGGGCCAACGTCCTGACTTTC.

This clone came up a few times. The rearrangement joins TRBV6-5 to TRBJ2-7; tentatively, D is TRBD1 (5 bases). The germline V gene has CDR1 MNHEY and CDR2 SVGAGI. The CDR3 runs to 14 residues. V dropped 2 bases and J dropped 5 bases, with 13 bases sitting between them. The CDR3 protein is CASSYGAGSDEQYF. The DNA of the CDR3 is TGTGCCAGCAGTTACGGGGCAGGGTCCGACGAGCAGTACTTC.

This sequence joins TRBV9 and TRBJ2-2, with 7 bases fitting TRBD2. Germline CDR1 is SGDLS and CDR2 is YYNGEE. This CDR3 is built from 14 residues. V gave up 8 bases and J gave up 1 base; unmatched junction bases: 5. CDR3 nucleotides: TGTGCCAGTGCAGCGGGGAGGAACACCGGGGAGCTGTTTTTT. Protein sequence: CASAAGRNTGELFF.

This clone appeared a single time. V gene TRBV9 combines with J gene TRBJ2-7; 11 bases fit TRBD1. The CDR3 length is 16 residues. In germline, CDR1 is SGDLS, CDR2 YYNGEE. V gave up 0 bases and J gave up 4 bases; unmatched junction bases: 6. CDR3 region: CASSVGGQGAIYEQYF. Written as DNA, the CDR3 is TGTGCCAGCAGCGTAGGCGGACAGGGGGCGATATACGAGCAGTACTTC.

The table lists this clone with a count of one. CDR3 bases: TGTGCCAGCAGCTTGGAACAGACCAACATCTGGGAAGCTTTCTTT. Its translation: CASSLEQTNIWEAFF. The chain uses TRBV5-6 and TRBJ1-1; unclear D gene. The CDR3 sequence is 15 residues long. The V end was cut by 0 bases, the J end by 8 bases, with 17 bases between. Germline assignment: CDR1 SGHDT and CDR2 YYEEEE.

The CDR3 reads CASRGGVYEQYF. DNA of the CDR3: TGTGCCAGCAGGGGGGGGGTCTACGAGCAGTACTTC. The chain is built from TRBV28 and TRBJ2-7, with 7 nucleotides matching TRBD2. J gave up 3 bases and V 6 bases, and 2 bases lay outside the gene matches. The germline CDR1 and CDR2 sequences are MDHEN and SYDVKM. This CDR3 is built from 12 residues.

V and J are TRBV29-1 and TRBJ2-7; D perhaps matches TRBD2 (5 bases). The germline V gene has CDR1 SQVTM and CDR2 ANQGSEA. V was pared by 4 bases and J by 7 bases, with 20 bases between. The CDR3 has 14 amino acids. CDR3 amino acids: CSVAMGASLGEQYF. CDR3 coding DNA: TGCAGCGTTGCAATGGGAGCCTCTTTGGGGGAGCAGTACTTC.

This sequence joins TRBV19 and TRBJ2-1; tentatively, D is TRBD1 (5 bases). CDR3 size: 16 residues. The germline V and J ends were trimmed by 1 base and 7 bases, with 17 bases remaining between them. Germline V gene sequence: CDR1 LNHDA, CDR2 SQIVND (reference sequence). The CDR3 is CASSIVSGFRLNEQFF. DNA for the CDR3: TGTGCCAGTAGTATAGTATCAGGGTTCCGTTTGAATGAGCAGTTCTTC. Complete variable domain (other parts from reference TRBV19 and TRBJ2-1): DGGITQSPKYLFRKEGQNVTLSCEQNLNHDAMYWYRQDPGQGLRLIYYSQIVNDFQKGDIAEGYSVSREKKESFPLTVTSAQKNPTAFYLCASSIVSGFRLNEQFFGPGTRLTVL.

The chain carries TRBV5-1 and TRBJ2-3; 9 bases agree with TRBD2. The germline gives CDR1 SGHRS, CDR2 YFSETQ. With V trimmed by 1 base and J by 6 bases, 9 bases remained unmatched. The CDR3 runs 16 residues. As DNA, the CDR3 is TGCGCCAGCAGCTTGAGTAATCGGCTAGCGGGGGATACGCAGTATTTT. Its translation is CASSLSNRLAGDTQYF.

This clone was seen only once. The V and J genes are TRBV9 and TRBJ2-1; D uncertain. V lost 0 bases and J lost 5, with 9 bases in between. CDR3 size: 14 residues. Germline loops: CDR1 SGDLS, CDR2 YYNGEE. DNA for the CDR3: TGTGCCAGCAGCGTAGAACCGGGTAACAATGAGCAGTTCTTC. Encoded protein: CASSVEPGNNEQFF.

This rearrangement joins TRBV7-2 to TRBJ2-1; TRBD2 matches at 10 bases. CDR1 and CDR2 from the germline V gene are SGHTA and FQGNSA. Trimming at V came to 0 bases and at J to 7 bases, leaving 9 bases not matched to a gene. This CDR3 has 17 amino acids. The CDR3 loop reads CASSLAGLAGAVNEQFF. The DNA for the CDR3 is TGTGCCAGCAGCTTAGCGGGGCTAGCGGGGGCCGTAAATGAGCAGTTCTTC. Together with reference TRBV7-2 and TRBJ2-1, the CDR3 gives the full variable domain: GAGVSQSPSNKVTEKGKDVELRCDPISGHTALYWYRQSLGQGLEFLIYFQGNSAPDKSGLPSDRFSAERTGGSVSTLTIQRTQQEDSAVYLCASSLAGLAGAVNEQFFGPGTRLTVL.

The J gene is TRBJ2-7, the V gene TRBV6-6; 10 bases map to TRBD1. The CDR3 loop spans 13 amino acids. The germline CDR1 and CDR2 sequences are MNHNY and SVGAGI (reference sequence). V shed 5 bases and J 7 bases; nucleotides not matched to a gene: 5. In DNA form, the CDR3 reads TGTGCCAGCAGTCCGGGACAGGGGTTGGAGCAGTACTTC. This gives the protein CASSPGQGLEQYF.

This sequence joins TRBV19 and TRBJ2-3, with D tentatively TRBD1 (6 bases). The V end lost 7 bases, the J end lost 7 bases, and 15 bases lay between the germline ends. Germline V gene data show CDR1 as LNHDA and CDR2 as SQIVND (reference sequence). This CDR3 has 13 residues. The CDR3 loop is CASTLPGQNTQYF. DNA of the CDR3: TGTGCCAGTACCTTACCTGGACAGAATACGCAGTATTTT.

The CDR3: CAWSAGAGNTIYF. The CDR3 DNA reads TGTGCCTGGAGTGCAGGGGCTGGAAACACCATATATTTT. The chain links TRBV30 to TRBJ1-3; tentatively, D is TRBD1 (6 bases). Per germline, CDR1 GTSNPN and CDR2 SVGIG (reference sequence). The CDR3 length is 13 residues. Trimming shortened V by 1 base and J by 2 bases, and 6 bases separated the two germline ends.

The gene calls are TRBV11-3 and TRBJ2-7, with TRBD1 as a possible D gene (5 bases). The ends were cut back, 4 bases at V and 6 bases at J, with 16 bases in the middle. The CDR3 loop spans 14 amino acids. Germline V gene lookup returns CDR1 SGHNT and CDR2 YENEEA. As DNA, the CDR3 is TGTGCCAGCAGCTCAGGGCCTAGTGACGGCGAGCAGTACTTC. This sequence encodes CASSSGPSDGEQYF.

The chain combines TRBV6-6 with TRBJ1-1, with D tentatively TRBD1 (6 bases). Germline CDR1 reads MNHNY; CDR2 reads SVGAGI (reference sequence). V was cut by 9 bases and J by 1 base, with 15 bases left in between. The CDR3 is 14 amino acids. CDR3 amino acids: CASPRDNGNTEAFF. In DNA form, the CDR3 reads TGTGCCAGTCCAAGGGACAACGGGAACACTGAAGCTTTCTTT.

J is TRBJ1-5 and V is TRBV14; no clear D. V was pared by 3 bases and J by 4 bases, with 13 bases between. Germline V gene data show CDR1 as SGHDN and CDR2 as FVKESK. The CDR3 contains 15 residues. DNA of the CDR3: TGTGCCAGCAGCCACCTGGGAGTCAGAAATCAGCCCCAGCATTTT. Translated: CASSHLGVRNQPQHF.

Only a few counts were recorded for this clone. The V gene is TRBV5-1, the J gene TRBJ2-2; D is possibly TRBD2 (6 bases). The CDR3 loop spans 14 amino acids. Germline CDR1 SGHRS, CDR2 YFSETQ. V lost 2 bases to trimming and J lost 6 bases, with 11 bases between them. CDR3 residues: CASSFGGVAGELFF. CDR3 bases: TGCGCCAGCAGCTTTGGAGGGGTGGCCGGGGAGCTGTTTTTT.

This chain joins TRBV19 and TRBJ1-2; D perhaps matches TRBD1 (5 bases). Between the trimmed V and J ends, which lost 5 bases and 4 bases, there was a span of 14 bases. The CDR3 contains 14 residues. From germline, CDR1 is LNHDA and CDR2 SQIVND (reference sequence). The CDR3 nucleotides read TGTGCCAGTAGTCTTACGGGGGGAGGCTATGGCTACACCTTC. Its protein product is CASSLTGGGYGYTF.

The chain joins TRBV7-6 to TRBJ1-1; weak D call: TRBD1 (5 bases). V was trimmed by 2 bases and J by 4 bases, leaving 14 bases between them. The germline V gene encodes CDR1 SGHVS and CDR2 FNYEAQ. The length of the CDR3 is 15 residues. CDR3: CASSLRSRVATEAFF. Here the CDR3 DNA reads TGTGCCAGCAGCTTACGTAGCAGGGTGGCCACTGAAGCTTTCTTT.

V and J are TRBV5-5 and TRBJ1-4, with 8 nucleotides matching TRBD1. This CDR3 is built from 13 residues. CDR1 is SGHKS and CDR2 is YYEKEE in the germline V gene (reference sequence). V trimming: 6 bases; J trimming: 6 bases; junction bases outside the gene matches: 4. CDR3 loop: CASKDRAYEKLFF. CDR3 DNA: TGTGCCAGCAAGGACAGGGCTTATGAAAAACTGTTTTTT.

CDR3 sequence reads: CASSRTGAGYEQYF. The CDR3 nucleotides are TGTGCCAGCAGCCGGACAGGGGCCGGCTACGAGCAGTACTTC. The chain uses TRBV27 and TRBJ2-7; TRBD1 agrees at 9 bases. Germline CDR1 is MNHEY and CDR2 is SMNVEV (reference sequence). V shed 6 bases and J 3 bases; nucleotides not matched to a gene: 6. The CDR3 spans 14 residues.

The V gene is TRBV29-1, the J gene TRBJ2-1; TRBD2 might be the D (6 bases). CDR3 length: 13 amino acids. The germline V gene has CDR1 SQVTM and CDR2 ANQGSEA. Trimming pared 7 bases from V and 8 bases from J, leaving 18 bases between. The CDR3, as DNA: TGCAGCGGGGGTCAACTAGCAGGAGATGAGCAGTTCTTC. It translates to CSGGQLAGDEQFF.

CDR3 in DNA: TGCAGCGTTGAAGAGGGGCTGAACACTGAAGCTTTCTTT. Translating it yields CSVEEGLNTEAFF. This chain uses TRBV29-1 with TRBJ1-1, with D maybe TRBD1 (5 bases). There are 13 residues in the CDR3. Trimming removed 0 bases at V and 0 bases at J, with 5 bases between. The germline V gene encodes CDR1 SQVTM and CDR2 ANQGSEA. The whole variable domain, filled in from reference TRBV29-1 and TRBJ1-1, reads SAVISQKPSRDICQRGTSLTIQCQVDSQVTMMFWYRQQPGQSLTLIATANQGSEATYESGFVIDKFPISRPNLTFSTLTVSNMSPEDSSIYLCSVEEGLNTEAFFGQGTRLTVV.

This chain connects TRBV11-3 to TRBJ2-7; 8 bases map to TRBD2. The CDR3 extends over 15 amino acids. With 3 bases clipped from V and 0 bases from J, the junction kept 4 bases outside the gene matches. Per germline, CDR1 SGHNT and CDR2 YENEEA. The CDR3 spells CASSLGGGSSYEQYF. CDR3 DNA: TGTGCCAGCAGCTTGGGCGGGGGGAGCTCCTACGAGCAGTACTTC.

The chain recombines TRBV7-3 with TRBJ2-3; 7 nucleotides line up with TRBD2. After removal of 0 bases from V and 2 bases from J, the junction contained 2 bases not matched to a gene. Germline V gene sequence: CDR1 SGHTA, CDR2 FQGTGA. This CDR3 is 15 amino acids long. The CDR3 region is CASSLTRGYTDTQYF. CDR3 nucleotide sequence: TGTGCCAGCAGCTTAACGCGGGGGTACACAGATACGCAGTATTTT.